This entry is about one T cell receptor beta chain. The record originates from a study of blood T cell repertoires in COVID-19. About the research overall: Whether acute or convalescent, the COVID-19 samples came from the United States, Italy and Spain. PBMCs, B-cell-depleted T cells, or T cells provided the cDNA or gDNA that made up the material.

Authors' analysis steps: Using reference gene primer amplification, nucleated cell counts were estimated. The protocol was immunoSEQ multiplex PCR, while the TCRdb copy is restricted to in-frame clones and leaves out a portion. The V and J calls and clone size were taken over from that table, and D and trimming were inferred from the DNA. The repertoire holds roughly 300,000 clones, with approximately 90% as singletons. Seattle cases were enrolled at active infection and followed longitudinally. The clonotype comes from a woman in her 30s with COVID-19, enrolled during active disease. Sequencing used peripheral blood.

The CDR3 protein is CASSLITGGGQPQHF. CDR3 coding DNA: TGTGCCAGTAGTCTTATTACAGGGGGCGGCCAGCCCCAGCATTTT. The chain couples TRBV19 to TRBJ1-5; 9 nucleotides match TRBD1. CDR3 length: 15 residues. The J segment lost 7 bases and the V segment lost 5 bases, leaving 9 bases of the junction unmatched. Germline V gene lookup returns CDR1 LNHDA and CDR2 SQIVND (reference sequence).